This T cell receptor beta chain was profiled in a study of T cell changes during pregnancy in multiple sclerosis. Using immunoSEQ multiplex PCR, the repertoire was profiled, and TCRdb retains in-frame clones only, with some absent. Counted here are fewer than 90,000 clones, approximately 95% occurring once; the ten biggest clones make up about 1.7%. Germline V gene lookup returns CDR1 SNHLY and CDR2 FYNNEI. V was pared by 6 bases and J by 4 bases, with 10 bases between. This CDR3 has 14 residues. The sample consisted of peripheral blood, taken after pregnancy. This sequence joins TRBV2 and TRBJ2-6; D is unresolved. The TCR was taken from a female donor in good health, enrolled as a control in a pregnancy study. CDR3 sequence reads: CASSGVRGANVLTF. CDR3 sequence (DNA): TGTGCCAGCAGCGGTGTGAGGGGGGCCAACGTCCTGACTTTC.